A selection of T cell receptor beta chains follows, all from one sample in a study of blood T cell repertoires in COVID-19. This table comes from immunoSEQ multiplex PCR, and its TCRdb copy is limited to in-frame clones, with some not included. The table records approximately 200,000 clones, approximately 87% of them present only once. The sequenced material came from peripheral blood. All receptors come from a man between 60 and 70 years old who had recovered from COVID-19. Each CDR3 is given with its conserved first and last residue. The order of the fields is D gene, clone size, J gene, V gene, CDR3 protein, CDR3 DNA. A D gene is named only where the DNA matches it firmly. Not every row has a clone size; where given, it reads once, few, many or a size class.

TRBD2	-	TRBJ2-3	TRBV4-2	CASSQEGPTSGVRDTQYF	TGTGCCAGCAGCCAAGAGGGACCGACTAGCGGGGTGAGGGATACGCAGTATTTT
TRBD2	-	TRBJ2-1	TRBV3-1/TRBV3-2	CASSQARSGGDEQFF	TGTGCCAGCAGCCAAGCGAGGAGTGGGGGGGATGAGCAGTTCTTC
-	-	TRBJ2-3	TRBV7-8	CASSYKTLRNTDTQYF	TGTGCCAGCAGCTACAAAACCCTCCGCAACACAGATACGCAGTATTTT
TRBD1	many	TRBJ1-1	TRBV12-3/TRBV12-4	CASSFRGREEAFF	TGTGCCAGCAGTTTCAGGGGGAGAGAGGAAGCTTTCTTT
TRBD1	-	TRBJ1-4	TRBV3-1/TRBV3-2	CASSHRTGTGEKLFF	TGTGCCAGCAGCCACCGGACAGGCACAGGTGAAAAACTGTTTTTT
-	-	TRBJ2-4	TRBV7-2	CASSLGRDLAKNIQYF	TGTGCCAGCAGCTTAGGGAGGGACCTAGCCAAAAACATTCAGTACTTC
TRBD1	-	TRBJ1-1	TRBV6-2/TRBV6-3	CASSATDRVAFF	TGTGCCAGCAGTGCTACTGACAGGGTGGCTTTCTTT
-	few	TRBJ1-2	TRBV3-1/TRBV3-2	CASSLTGVYGYTF	TGTGCCAGCAGCTTGACAGGAGTCTATGGCTACACCTTC
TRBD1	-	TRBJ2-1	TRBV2	CASRGTANNEQFF	TGTGCCAGCAGGGGGACAGCTAACAATGAGCAGTTCTTC
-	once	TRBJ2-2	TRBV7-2	CASSLVTSGSGELFF	TGTGCCAGCAGCTTAGTAACCTCAGGGTCCGGGGAGCTGTTTTTT
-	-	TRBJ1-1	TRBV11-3	CASSRGRAGEAFF	TGTGCCAGCAGCAGGGGGAGGGCAGGGGAAGCTTTCTTT
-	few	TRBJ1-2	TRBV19	CASRFGGQSNYGYTF	TGTGCCAGTAGGTTCGGAGGACAGAGCAACTATGGCTACACCTTC
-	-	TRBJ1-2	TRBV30	CAWSRIKGDGYTF	TGTGCCTGGTCTCGGATCAAAGGAGATGGCTACACCTTC
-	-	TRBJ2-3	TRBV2	CASRLGGLGADTQYF	TGTGCCAGCCGATTGGGAGGACTGGGGGCAGATACGCAGTATTTT
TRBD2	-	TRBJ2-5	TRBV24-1	CATSRYGTSGETQYF	TGTGCCACCAGTAGGTACGGGACTAGCGGAGAGACCCAGTACTTC
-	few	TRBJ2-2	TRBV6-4	CASSQDMANTGELFF	TGTGCCAGCAGTCAGGACATGGCGAACACCGGGGAGCTGTTTTTT
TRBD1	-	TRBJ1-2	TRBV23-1	CAESPGQTYGYTF	TGCGCCGAAAGTCCGGGACAGACTTATGGCTACACCTTC
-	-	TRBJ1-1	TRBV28	CASSFSGGEDTEAFF	TGTGCCAGCAGTTTTTCGGGCGGGGAGGACACTGAAGCTTTCTTT
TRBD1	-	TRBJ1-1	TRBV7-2	CASSGRGQGNTEAFF	TGTGCCAGCAGCGGCCGGGGACAGGGGAACACTGAAGCTTTCTTT
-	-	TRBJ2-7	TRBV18	CASSPPAGNEQYF	TGTGCCAGCTCACCACCGGCAGGTAACGAGCAGTACTTC
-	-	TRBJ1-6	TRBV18	CASSPTPTGSPLHF	TGTGCCAGCTCACCGACTCCAACGGGTTCACCCCTCCACTTT
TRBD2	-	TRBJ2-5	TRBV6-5	CASRLGLAQETQYF	TGTGCCAGCAGACTAGGACTAGCTCAAGAGACCCAGTACTTC
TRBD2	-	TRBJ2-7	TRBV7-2	CASSTILAGGLYEQYF	TGTGCCAGCAGCACTATCCTAGCGGGGGGGCTCTACGAGCAGTACTTC
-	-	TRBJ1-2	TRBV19	CASRMTPSYGYTF	TGTGCCAGTAGGATGACACCGTCCTACGGCTACACCTTC
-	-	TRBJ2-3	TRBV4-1	CASSQDGASSTDTQYF	TGCGCCAGCAGCCAAGATGGGGCATCTAGCACAGATACGCAGTATTTT
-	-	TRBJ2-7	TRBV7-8	CASSFPPTYEQYF	TGTGCCAGCAGCTTCCCGCCTACCTACGAGCAGTACTTC
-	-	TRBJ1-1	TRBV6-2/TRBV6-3	CASSYFTGAEAFF	TGTGCCAGCAGTTACTTCACAGGCGCTGAAGCTTTCTTT